Listed below are T cell receptor beta chains from one sample, sequenced in a study of shared clonotypes between healthy human individuals. Sequencing was performed with immunoSEQ multiplex PCR; in TCRdb, only in-frame clones are kept and a portion is missing. Of roughly 320,000 clones in the sample, roughly 84% were seen once. Input material: memory CD8+ T cells sorted from blood. These receptors originate from a man between 18 and 29 years old in good health. Both conserved end residues are part of each CDR3. A D gene is named only where the DNA matches it firmly. Only part of the rows carry a size: once, few, many, or a class if the clone is expanded.

size	V	J	D	DNA	CDR3
.	TRBV27	TRBJ1-5	.	TGTGCCAGCAGTTTATTGGGTCAGGGGAAAGGTCAGCCCCAGCATTTT	CASSLLGQGKGQPQHF
.	TRBV7-9	TRBJ1-3	.	TGTGCCAGCAGCTTAGGGGGCCGCGGAAACACCATATATTTT	CASSLGGRGNTIYF
.	TRBV30	TRBJ1-1	.	TGTGCCTGGAATGGCAGGGGAGAACTGGGGACTGAAGCTTTCTTT	CAWNGRGELGTEAFF
.	TRBV27	TRBJ2-2	.	TGTGCCAGCAGTTTTGGGACAAACACCGGGGAGCTGTTTTTT	CASSFGTNTGELFF
once	TRBV7-9	TRBJ2-7	.	TGTGCCAGCAGCCCCCATACCCACGAGCAGTACTTC	CASSPHTHEQYF
.	TRBV11-2	TRBJ1-2	.	TGTGCCAGCAGCTTAGTGGGGAGTCGCTATGGCTACACCTTC	CASSLVGSRYGYTF
.	TRBV28	TRBJ1-3	.	TGTGCCAGCAGTTTGCCGGGGGACGGAAACACCATATATTTT	CASSLPGDGNTIYF
once	TRBV19	TRBJ2-1	TRBD2	TGTGCCAGTAGTGCCCTAGCGGGGGTTATCAATGAGCAGTTCTTC	CASSALAGVINEQFF
.	TRBV7-3	TRBJ2-7	.	TGTGCCAGCAGCCAGGTCCCCAGCTCCTACGAGCAGTACTTC	CASSQVPSSYEQYF
once	TRBV5-6	TRBJ2-3	TRBD1	TGTGCCAGCAGCTTTCGGAGGACAGGGCTCCCAGATACGCAGTATTTT	CASSFRRTGLPDTQYF
.	TRBV5-1	TRBJ2-7	TRBD2	TGCGCCAGCAGCAAACCGGGACTAGTGATTGGCGAGCAGTACTTC	CASSKPGLVIGEQYF
.	TRBV6-5	TRBJ1-6	.	TGTGCCAGCAGTTACTCGGGGTATAATTCACCCCTCCACTTT	CASSYSGYNSPLHF
once	TRBV10-3	TRBJ1-1	TRBD1	TGTGCCATCACCCCATCGACAGGGATTACTGAAGCTTTCTTT	CAITPSTGITEAFF
.	TRBV5-6	TRBJ1-2	.	TGTGCCAGCAGCGCACAAAGTACCTATGGCTACACCTTC	CASSAQSTYGYTF
.	TRBV28	TRBJ1-2	TRBD1	TGTGCCAGCAGTTTTCAGGGGGCATTCTATGGCTACACCTTC	CASSFQGAFYGYTF
.	TRBV6-5	TRBJ1-3	TRBD1	TGTGCCAGCAGTTACCCGGGACAGGGAAACACCATATATTTT	CASSYPGQGNTIYF
.	TRBV7-2	TRBJ2-1	TRBD2	TGTGCCAGCAGCATCAGACTAGCGGTCAATGAGCAGTTCTTC	CASSIRLAVNEQFF
.	TRBV2	TRBJ2-3	.	TGTGCCAGCAGTGAAGGGTTAGCTCCCCCAGATACGCAGTATTTT	CASSEGLAPPDTQYF
.	TRBV29-1	TRBJ1-1	.	TGCAGCGTTGAAGATCTACCCCAAGCCGAAGCTTTCTTT	CSVEDLPQAEAFF
.	TRBV5-4	TRBJ1-1	.	TGTGCCAGCAGCGTGTTGAACACTGAAGCTTTCTTT	CASSVLNTEAFF
.	TRBV30	TRBJ1-6	.	TGTGCCTGGAGTGTACTGGAGAATTCACCCCTCCACTTT	CAWSVLENSPLHF
.	TRBV7-9	TRBJ2-1	TRBD1	TGTGCCAGCAGCTTGACGACAGGGGATCCTACAAATAAGTTCTTC	CASSLTTGDPTNKFF
.	TRBV2	TRBJ2-7	.	TGTGCCAGCGGCCGGCTCTCCTACGAGCAGTACTTC	CASGRLSYEQYF
.	TRBV7-9	TRBJ2-4	.	TGTGCCAGCAGCCCCGCTCAAGGCGAGGACACCATTCAGTACTTC	CASSPAQGEDTIQYF
.	TRBV11-3	TRBJ2-7	.	TGTGCCAGCAGCTTGAGAGGCAGAAAGGACGAGCAGTACTTC	CASSLRGRKDEQYF
.	TRBV6-5	TRBJ1-2	.	TGTGCCAGCAGTTACGGTCGGGCCGCTATTGGCTACACCTTC	CASSYGRAAIGYTF
.	TRBV7-9	TRBJ2-7	TRBD1	TGTGCCAGCAGCGTACAACCGGGACAGGGCTCCTACGAGCAGTACTTC	CASSVQPGQGSYEQYF
.	TRBV6-1	TRBJ1-3	.	TGTGCCAGCAGTGTTTGGAGCTACTCTGGAAACACCATATATTTT	CASSVWSYSGNTIYF
.	TRBV18	TRBJ2-7	.	TGTGCCAGCTCACCGTCCCCGGGACAAACTTCCTACGAGCAGTACTTC	CASSPSPGQTSYEQYF
.	TRBV7-9	TRBJ2-2	.	TGTGCCAGCAGCTTACGGGGGGCAGTGACCGGGGAGCTGTTTTTT	CASSLRGAVTGELFF
.	TRBV27	TRBJ2-6	.	TGTGCCAGCAGTTCATTAGGATCTGGGGCCAACGTCCTGACTTTC	CASSSLGSGANVLTF
.	TRBV28	TRBJ2-1	.	TGTGCCAGCAGTTTAGGGGGCGCTGAACAGTTCTTC	CASSLGGAEQFF
.	TRBV7-9	TRBJ2-7	.	TGTGCCAGCAGCTTAATCGGCTTCACTGGCTCCTACGAGCAGTACTTC	CASSLIGFTGSYEQYF
.	TRBV2	TRBJ2-7	.	TGTGCCAGCAGTGAAGCGCTACAGTACGAGCAGTACTTC	CASSEALQYEQYF
.	TRBV27	TRBJ2-7	TRBD1	TGTGCCAGCAGTTTCGGACAGGGTAACGAGCAGTACTTC	CASSFGQGNEQYF
.	TRBV4-1	TRBJ1-5	.	TGCGCCAGCAGCCTAATGGTGGGGGAAAATAATCAGCCCCAGCATTTT	CASSLMVGENNQPQHF
.	TRBV18	TRBJ1-4	.	TGTGCCAGCTCCCAGTCCCCCGTGGGCGAAAAACTGTTTTTT	CASSQSPVGEKLFF
.	TRBV30	TRBJ1-1	.	TGTGCCTGGAGTGTGGGTAGAGGGTACACTGAAGCTTTCTTT	CAWSVGRGYTEAFF
.	TRBV11-2	TRBJ2-7	.	TGTGCCAGCAGCTTAGATTGGACCTCCTACGAGCAGTACTTC	CASSLDWTSYEQYF
.	TRBV11-2	TRBJ2-2	.	TGTGCCAGCAGCTTACTAGCCGGTGTCACCGGGGAGCTGTTTTTT	CASSLLAGVTGELFF
.	TRBV7-9	TRBJ1-2	.	TGTGCCAGCAGCTTAGCCGGGGACTACTATGGCTACACCTTC	CASSLAGDYYGYTF
.	TRBV13	TRBJ1-4	.	TGTGCCAGCAGCCCTCCCGCGGAGGAAAAACTGTTTTTT	CASSPPAEEKLFF
.	TRBV4-1	TRBJ2-1	.	TGCGCCAGCAGCCTCGGGGCCTGGGGGAATGAGCAGTTCTTC	CASSLGAWGNEQFF
.	TRBV18	TRBJ2-4	TRBD1	TGTGCCAGCTCACCTAGGGGGCTAAAGAGAAACATTCAGTACTTC	CASSPRGLKRNIQYF
.	TRBV11-2	TRBJ2-7	.	TGTGCCAGCAGCTTACTCAGAGGAGGTTCTTCCTACGAGCAGTACTTC	CASSLLRGGSSYEQYF
.	TRBV18	TRBJ2-2	.	TGTGCCAGCTCACCGCTGGGCGTGTTATTTCCCGGGGAGCTGTTTTTT	CASSPLGVLFPGELFF
.	TRBV4-1	TRBJ2-3	.	TGCGCCAGCAGCCAAGTTGGGATCATGGAGTTCCCAGATACGCAGTATTTT	CASSQVGIMEFPDTQYF
.	TRBV25-1	TRBJ1-1	.	TGTGCCAGCAGTTTCTACACGGAAGCTTTCTTT	CASSFYTEAFF
.	TRBV2	TRBJ2-7	TRBD1	TGTGCCAGCAGTGACGTGACAGGGAAATACGAGCAGTACTTC	CASSDVTGKYEQYF
.	TRBV29-1	TRBJ1-2	.	TGCAGCCTCTTGGGCCCGGGAGGGGAGGGATTTTATGGCTACACCTTC	CSLLGPGGEGFYGYTF
.	TRBV28	TRBJ2-3	.	TGTGCCAGCAGTTTTCCCCCAGGGCACACAGACACAGATACGCAGTATTTT	CASSFPPGHTDTDTQYF
.	TRBV12-5	TRBJ1-2	.	TGTGCTAGTGGTTTGGTAACCTCCCCGGGGGATGCAGGGACCTACTATGGCTACACCTTC	CASGLVTSPGDAGTYYGYTF
.	TRBV19	TRBJ2-7	TRBD2	TGTGCCAGTAGTCCAATAGGACTAGCGGGACCCTACGAGCAGTACTTC	CASSPIGLAGPYEQYF